This TCR beta chain was obtained from a study of tumour-infiltrating T cells in Burkitt lymphoma. Study details: Productive clonality predicted overall and progression-free survival.

V lost 6 bases and J lost 2; bases outside the gene matches: 6. Germline CDR1 is MNHNS and CDR2 is SASEGT. This CDR3 is 15 amino acids long. This clone was recorded a few times. Clones were sequenced by immunoSEQ multiplex PCR, and TCRdb holds only the in-frame ones, with some missing. Found here are 4,000 to 6,000 clones, approximately 11% of them singletons; the top ten hold approximately 2%. The origin of this receptor is a human donor with diffuse large B-cell lymphoma. V gene TRBV6-1 combines with J gene TRBJ1-5; 8 bases map to TRBD1. Sample: tumor tissue. CDR3 residues: CASSLTGEGNQPQHF. CDR3 nucleotide sequence: TGTGCCAGCAGCCTGACAGGGGAGGGCAATCAGCCCCAGCATTTT.